This T cell receptor (beta chain) emerged from a study of immune heterogeneity within non-small cell lung tumors. For the study at large: Classification of the tumors gave several squamous cell carcinomas, approximately 10 non-squamous carcinomas and 1 not otherwise specified.

This CDR3 spans 15 amino acids. Deletions cut 1 base from V and 5 bases from J, with 12 bases between. Germline-derived CDR1 and CDR2 are WSHSY and SAAADI. This clonotype was counted between two and nine times. Its antigen is undetermined. General observations from the study: Higher local tumor mutational burden went with moderately higher local T-cell clonality, R approximately 0.36.

Multiplex PCR relied on 32 V and 13 J primers to amplify TCR beta CDR3. One entry per CDR3 protein, called by TCRdb with MiXCR from the multiplex PCR reads. The top ten clones hold roughly 15% of a sample with about 2,100 distinct CDR3 sequences, more than 25% of them seen once. As template, the study used bulk tumor genomic DNA at around 590 ng per sample. Doctors removed several biopsies from each primary tumor during surgery, keeping them far apart. Curative surgery was performed on patients who had untreated, newly diagnosed non-small cell lung cancer. The specimen was lung tumor tissue. This chain links TRBV10-2 with TRBJ1-5; tentatively, D is TRBD1 (5 bases). This clonotype was obtained from a man aged 55 to 70 with non-small cell lung cancer. CDR3 nucleotides: TGCGCCAGCAGTGAGTTTAAGGGGCGGGATCAGCCCCAGCATTTT. Protein: CASSEFKGRDQPQHF.